A single sample is the source of the 19 T cell receptor beta chains below, sequenced in a study of blood T cell repertoires in COVID-19. TCRdb's table, derived via immunoSEQ multiplex PCR, lists solely in-frame clones and lacks some. The table includes a few hundred thousand clones, about 86% detected once. The specimen was peripheral blood. The receptors stem from a woman in her fifties or sixties with COVID-19, enrolled during active disease.

This chain joins TRBV9 and TRBJ2-7; D is possibly TRBD2 (5 bases). Deletions cut 0 bases from V and 4 bases from J, with 14 bases between. The germline V gene has CDR1 SGDLS and CDR2 YYNGEE. The CDR3 extends over 15 amino acids. CDR3 sequence: CASSVGGLPLYEQYF. The DNA of the CDR3 is TGTGCCAGCAGCGTAGGCGGACTTCCTCTTTACGAGCAGTACTTC.

The chain joins TRBV6-4 to TRBJ1-2; 9 nucleotides match TRBD1. J gave up 2 bases and V 7 bases, and 5 bases lay outside the gene matches. Germline V gives CDR1 MRHNA, CDR2 SNTAGT. The CDR3 sequence is 14 residues long. The CDR3 is CASKPGQGNYGYTF. The CDR3 DNA reads as TGTGCCAGCAAACCGGGACAGGGAAACTATGGCTACACCTTC.

V and J are TRBV18 and TRBJ2-3, with 9 positions matching TRBD1. The CDR3 has 16 residues. Germline V gives CDR1 KGHSH, CDR2 LQKENI. V lost 2 bases, J lost 2 bases, and 5 bases stayed unmatched. This chain's CDR3 is CASSPNRGLTTDTQYF. For the CDR3, the DNA is TGTGCCAGCTCACCAAACAGGGGGCTGACCACAGATACGCAGTATTTT.

The chain employs TRBV10-2 and TRBJ2-5, with 9 positions matching TRBD2. Germline V lookup: CDR1 WSHSY, CDR2 SAAADI. Trimming cost V 0 bases and J 5 bases; bases outside gene matches: 10. The CDR3 sequence is 17 residues long. The CDR3 DNA reads TGCGCCAGCAGTGAGTCGTGGTTAGCGGGGGCCCGGGAGACCCAGTACTTC. Translating it yields CASSESWLAGARETQYF.

The V and J genes are TRBV20-1 and TRBJ2-3; TRBD2 matches at 9 bases. Germline V lookup: CDR1 DFQATT, CDR2 SNEGSKA (reference sequence). Trimming removed 3 bases from V and 0 bases from J; junction bases left unmatched: 4. This CDR3 is built from 15 residues. The CDR3 DNA follows: TGCAGTGCTAGTGGTCTAGCGGGGAGCACAGATACGCAGTATTTT. This gives the protein CSASGLAGSTDTQYF.

The chain employs TRBV2 and TRBJ1-4; no reliable D call. The CDR3 totals 14 residues. The germline V gene encodes CDR1 SNHLY and CDR2 FYNNEI. Trimming took off 3 bases at V and 0 bases at J, with 5 bases between the two ends. CDR3 residues: CASSDQATNEKLFF. The CDR3 nucleotides are TGTGCCAGCAGTGACCAGGCAACTAATGAAAAACTGTTTTTT. Filled out from reference TRBV2 and TRBJ1-4, the complete variable domain reads EPEVTQTPSHQVTQMGQEVILRCVPISNHLYFYWYRQILGQKVEFLVSFYNNEISEKSEIFDDQFSVERPDGSNFTLKIRSTKLEDSAMYFCASSDQATNEKLFFGSGTQLSVL.

This chain connects TRBV10-3 to TRBJ2-1; TRBD2 aligns across 7 bases. Germline values: CDR1 ENHRY, CDR2 SYGVKD. With 2 bases clipped from V and 2 bases from J, the junction kept 6 bases outside the gene matches. This CDR3 is built from 16 residues. CDR3 sequence reads: CAISEVSSGTYNEQFF. CDR3 in DNA: TGTGCCATCAGTGAGGTGTCTAGCGGTACCTACAATGAGCAGTTCTTC.

The chain uses TRBV27 and TRBJ1-2, with D perhaps TRBD1 (5 bases). This CDR3 comprises 14 residues. Trimming cost V 6 bases and J 4 bases, with 15 bases left between them. Germline V CDR1 and CDR2: MNHEY, SMNVEV (reference sequence). The CDR3 here is CASSPLGQTYGYTF. In nucleotides, the CDR3 is TGTGCCAGCAGCCCCTTGGGGCAGACCTATGGCTACACCTTC.

This sequence joins TRBV30 and TRBJ2-3, with D perhaps matching TRBD1 (5 bases). Trimming cost V 6 bases and J 0 bases, with 13 bases left between them. The CDR3 is 14 residues long. Germline V gene lookup returns CDR1 GTSNPN and CDR2 SVGIG (reference sequence). The CDR3 nucleotides are TGTGCCTGCAGTCAGGGTGGCAGCACAGATACGCAGTATTTT. Translated: CACSQGGSTDTQYF. Looking up the rest from reference TRBV30 and TRBJ2-3 gives the full variable domain: SQTIHQWPATLVQPVGSPLSLECTVEGTSNPNLYWYRQAAGRGLQLLFYSVGIGQISSEVPQNLSASRPQDRQFILSSKKLLLSDSGFYLCACSQGGSTDTQYFGPGTRLTVL.

The V and J genes are TRBV12-3 or TRBV12-4 and TRBJ2-7, with D unclear. CDR3 length equals 13 residues. Trimming pared 3 bases from V and 4 bases from J, leaving 10 bases between. The CDR3, as DNA: TGTGCCAGCAGTTTGGGCCAGATATACGAGCAGTACTTC. It encodes CASSLGQIYEQYF.

This rearrangement joins TRBV10-3 to TRBJ2-3, with 8 bases lining up with TRBD2. The junction had 3 bases not matched to a gene; V was cut back by 2 bases and J by 2 bases. The CDR3 runs 15 residues. Germline V CDR1 and CDR2: ENHRY, SYGVKD. The CDR3 spells CAISEDGGDTDTQYF. Here the CDR3 DNA reads TGTGCCATCAGTGAGGACGGGGGGGACACAGATACGCAGTATTTT.

CDR3 sequence (DNA): TGTGCCAGCAGTCGCCTCACAGGGGATTCCTACGAGCAGTACTTC. Translation: CASSRLTGDSYEQYF. This chain links TRBV6-5 with TRBJ2-7; 7 nucleotides match TRBD1. The ends lost 5 bases at V and 1 base at J; junction bases unmatched: 8. In germline, CDR1 is MNHEY, CDR2 SVGAGI. CDR3 length equals 15 residues.

The chain combines TRBV5-3 with TRBJ1-1, with a possible D match to TRBD1 (6 bases). TRBV5-3 is marked as an open reading frame, function uncertain. CDR3 length equals 19 residues. Trimming left V 0 bases short and J 0 bases short, with 21 bases between. CDR3 in amino acids: CARSLGLQQGANLNTEAFF. In nucleotides, the CDR3 is TGTGCCAGAAGCTTGGGGCTGCAACAGGGAGCAAATTTGAACACTGAAGCTTTCTTT.

CDR3 sequence reads: CASGEQGNTEAFF. CDR3 DNA: TGCGCCAGCGGGGAACAGGGGAACACTGAAGCTTTCTTT. The chain links TRBV5-1 to TRBJ1-1; D might be TRBD1 (6 bases). The V and J ends lost 7 bases and 1 base respectively, with 11 bases between them. Germline V CDR1 and CDR2: SGHRS, YFSETQ. This CDR3 comprises 13 residues.

The rearrangement joins TRBV3-1 (or the pseudogene TRBV3-2) to TRBJ2-1, with 12 bases fitting TRBD2. Germline V gene sequence: CDR1 LGHDT, CDR2 YNNKEL (reference sequence). This CDR3 has 15 amino acids. Trimming took 3 bases from V and 10 from J; bases not matched to a gene: 7. The CDR3 sequence: CASSQLAGGFVEQFF. The CDR3 DNA is TGTGCCAGCAGCCAGCTAGCGGGGGGGTTTGTCGAGCAGTTCTTC.

The rearrangement uses TRBV11-2 and TRBJ2-2, with 10 positions matching TRBD2. Germline V gives CDR1 SGHAT, CDR2 FQNNGV. This CDR3 region has 16 residues. J was trimmed by 3 bases and V by 5 bases; bases with no gene match: 6. The CDR3 DNA reads TGTGCCAGCAGCCCCGAGCTAGCGGGGGACACCGGGGAGCTGTTTTTT. This gives the protein CASSPELAGDTGELFF.

The rearrangement joins TRBV19 to TRBJ1-1; 9 bases map to TRBD1. Germline V gene lookup returns CDR1 LNHDA and CDR2 SQIVND (reference sequence). V was pared by 4 bases and J by 1 base, with 4 bases of the junction left unmatched. CDR3 length: 15 amino acids. In DNA form, the CDR3 reads TGTGCCAGTAGTAGGCCGGGACAGGGGAACACTGAAGCTTTCTTT. The encoded protein is CASSRPGQGNTEAFF.

This chain joins TRBV6-2 or TRBV6-3 and TRBJ1-4; 7 bases line up with TRBD1. There are 14 residues in the CDR3. Germline loops: CDR1 MNHEY, CDR2 SVGEGT. V trimming: 2 bases; J trimming: 7 bases; junction bases outside the gene matches: 4. In nucleotides, the CDR3 is TGTGCCAGCAGTTACAGGGGGCGAAGTGAAAAACTGTTTTTT. Its translation: CASSYRGRSEKLFF.

There are a few counts of this clone. The chain recombines TRBV4-1 with TRBJ2-7; weak D call: TRBD1 (6 bases). V lost 4 bases to trimming and J lost 5 bases, with 15 bases between them. The CDR3 covers 14 residues. Germline assignment: CDR1 MGHRA and CDR2 YSYEKL. CDR3 DNA: TGCGCCAGCAGCCGCCAAGGGGGTCGGGACGAGCAGTACTTC. It encodes CASSRQGGRDEQYF.